This T cell receptor (beta chain) was sequenced in a study of cytomegalovirus exposure and HLA in healthy donors. Study as a whole: Most genotyped donors, 65% to 85% of more than 300, had Caucasian-associated genetic ancestry.

PCR primers comprised 60 Vbeta and 13 Jbeta primers. Some clones are missing from TCRdb's copy, which holds only in-frame ones; the method was immunoSEQ multiplex PCR. The sample consists of 100,000 to 150,000 clones, approximately 78% of them appearing once. The clonotype was recovered from a man aged 40-49 years in good health and CMV-seronegative. Sequencing input: PBMCs.

The CDR3 protein is CASSSGTGTYEQYF. CDR3 in DNA: TGTGCCAGCAGCTCCGGGACAGGGACCTACGAGCAGTACTTC. The chain employs TRBV6-5 and TRBJ2-5; 9 nucleotides match TRBD1. TRBJ2-7 matches the DNA end more closely, so the J call is doubtful. The V gene's germline CDR1 is MNHEY and CDR2 SVGAGI. The CDR3 is made up of 14 amino acids.